This TCR beta chain came from a study of CD8+ T cells in alopecia areata. Sequencing relied on a cDNA template that was reverse transcribed from extracted RNA. Clones were sequenced by immunoSEQ multiplex PCR, and TCRdb holds only the in-frame ones, with some missing. Found here are roughly 200,000 clones, roughly 50% of them singletons; the top ten hold roughly a tenth. Treatment in this sample: oral pan-JAK inhibitor, 5-10 mg twice daily. This specimen consisted of CD8+ T cells sorted from blood, obtained at week 24, from a patient treated with tofacitinib. The clonotype comes from a human donor with alopecia areata.

The CDR3 region is CASSVTGGRSQPQHF. The CDR3 nucleotides read TGTGCCAGCAGCGTGACAGGGGGCAGGTCTCAGCCCCAGCATTTT. This chain uses TRBV7-9 with TRBJ1-5; 10 nucleotides agree with TRBD1. The CDR3 loop spans 15 amino acids. J lost 6 bases, V lost 5 bases, and 7 bases had no gene match. Germline CDR1 SEHNR, CDR2 FQNEAQ (reference sequence).